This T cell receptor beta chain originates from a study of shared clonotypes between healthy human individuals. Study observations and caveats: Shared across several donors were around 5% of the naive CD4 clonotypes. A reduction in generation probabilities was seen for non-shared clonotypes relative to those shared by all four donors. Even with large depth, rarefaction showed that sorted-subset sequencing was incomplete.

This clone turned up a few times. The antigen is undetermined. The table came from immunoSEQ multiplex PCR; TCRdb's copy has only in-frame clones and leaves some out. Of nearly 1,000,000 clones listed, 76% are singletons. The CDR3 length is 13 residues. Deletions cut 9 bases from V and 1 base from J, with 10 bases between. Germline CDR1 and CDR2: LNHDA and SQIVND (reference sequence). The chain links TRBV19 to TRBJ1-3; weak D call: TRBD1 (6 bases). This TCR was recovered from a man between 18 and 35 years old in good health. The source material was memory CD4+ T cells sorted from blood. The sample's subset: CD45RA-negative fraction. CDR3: CASQGTSGNTIYF. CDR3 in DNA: TGTGCCAGCCAAGGGACATCTGGAAACACCATATATTTT.